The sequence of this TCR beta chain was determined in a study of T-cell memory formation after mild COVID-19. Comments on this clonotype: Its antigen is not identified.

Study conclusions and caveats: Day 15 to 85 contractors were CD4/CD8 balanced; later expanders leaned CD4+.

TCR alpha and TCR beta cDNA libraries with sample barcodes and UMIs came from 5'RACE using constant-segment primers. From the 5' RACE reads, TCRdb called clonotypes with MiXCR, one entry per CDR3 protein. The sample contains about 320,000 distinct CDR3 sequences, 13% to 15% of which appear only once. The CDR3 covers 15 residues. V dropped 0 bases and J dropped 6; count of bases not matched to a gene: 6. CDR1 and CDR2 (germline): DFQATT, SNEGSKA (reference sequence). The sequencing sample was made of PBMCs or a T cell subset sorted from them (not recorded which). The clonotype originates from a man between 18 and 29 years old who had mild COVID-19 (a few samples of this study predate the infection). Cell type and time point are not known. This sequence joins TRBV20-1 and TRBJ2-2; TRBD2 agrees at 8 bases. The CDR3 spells CSARDSGGGAGELFF. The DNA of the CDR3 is TGCAGTGCTAGAGATTCCGGGGGGGGAGCCGGGGAGCTGTTTTTT.